This is a list of T cell receptor beta chains from one sample in a study of blood T cells in healthy people across ages. A single record per CDR3 protein comes from TCRdb applying MiXCR to the 5' RACE reads. The table includes 900,000 to 950,000 distinct CDR3 sequences, 25% to 35% detected once. This sample was shared with a second study, whose subject was T cells of mothers and their children.

Sequenced input: blood. Receptors were obtained from a woman aged 40 to 50 in good health. The CDR3 runs from the conserved cysteine through the conserved F or W. The D gene is left open where the match is weak. The size field is filled for only some rows; it gives once, few, many or a size class.

TRBJ2-5,TRBD1,TRBV12-3/TRBV12-4,.,CASPFGQVKQTQYF,TGTGCCAGCCCGTTCGGACAGGTCAAACAGACCCAGTACTTC
TRBJ1-1,.,TRBV27,.,CAGSLGRNTEAFF,TGTGCCGGCAGTTTAGGGCGGAACACTGAAGCTTTCTTT
TRBJ2-1,TRBD2,TRBV5-5,many,CASSWGSSGATSSYNEQFF,TGTGCCAGCAGCTGGGGGTCGAGCGGGGCGACGAGCTCCTACAATGAGCAGTTCTTC
TRBJ2-5,TRBD2,TRBV7-8,.,CASSLVAGGRQETQYF,TGTGCCAGCAGCTTAGTGGCGGGGGGAAGACAAGAGACCCAGTACTTC
TRBJ1-5,.,TRBV20-1,few,CSAVLGVQGNQPQHF,TGCAGTGCTGTCTTGGGGGTACAGGGCAATCAGCCCCAGCATTTT
TRBJ1-1,TRBD1,TRBV12-3/TRBV12-4,many,CASSGQGAVGGTEAFF,TGTGCCAGCAGCGGACAGGGGGCGGTCGGTGGGACTGAAGCTTTCTTT
TRBJ2-4,TRBD2,TRBV9,.,CASSSGTSGGDEQYF,TGTGCCAGCAGCTCCGGGACTAGCGGGGGGGATGAGCAGTACTTC
TRBJ2-7,.,TRBV4-3,few,CASSQDPGGGPTYEQYF,TGCGCCAGCAGCCAAGACCCTGGAGGGGGGCCGACCTACGAGCAGTACTTC
TRBJ2-5,.,TRBV20-1,.,CSALMDRLETQYF,TGCAGTGCCCTAATGGACCGGCTTGAGACCCAGTACTTC
TRBJ1-2,TRBD1,TRBV6-1,few,CASSDPQGSNYGYTF,TGTGCCAGCAGTGACCCACAGGGGAGTAACTATGGCTACACCTTC
TRBJ2-7,.,TRBV5-1,few,CASFEGVEGGEQYF,TGCGCCAGCTTCGAAGGGGTCGAAGGGGGCGAGCAGTACTTC
TRBJ1-1,.,TRBV10-3,few,CAISESAGQAAAKAFF,TGTGCCATCAGTGAGTCTGCGGGTCAGGCGGCGGCTAAAGCTTTCTTT
TRBJ2-7,TRBD2,TRBV7-8,many,CASSLAASGAEQYF,TGTGCCAGCAGCTTAGCGGCTAGCGGGGCCGAGCAGTACTTC
TRBJ1-2,.,TRBV21-1,.,CASRDSQGAEDPYGYTF,TGCGCCAGCAGGGACTCACAGGGGGCGGAAGATCCCTATGGCTACACCTTC
TRBJ2-7,TRBD1,TRBV7-2,few,CASSYLAGGRDEQYF,TGTGCCAGCAGCTACCTTGCAGGGGGCAGGGACGAGCAGTACTTC
TRBJ2-5,.,TRBV28,.,CASSLFSWGPGTQYF,TGTGCCAGCAGTTTATTTAGCTGGGGGCCAGGTACCCAGTACTTC
TRBJ2-6,.,TRBV6-5,many,CASKGGTETGANVLTF,TGTGCCAGCAAGGGGGGCACGGAAACTGGGGCCAACGTCCTGACTTTC
TRBJ2-3,TRBD2,TRBV29-1,few,CSALGLAGGVASTDTQYF,TGCAGCGCCCTCGGACTAGCGGGGGGGGTTGCTAGCACAGATACGCAGTATTTT
TRBJ2-1,TRBD2,TRBV20-1,.,CSALRGLAGIYEQFF,TGCAGTGCCCTCCGAGGACTAGCGGGAATCTATGAGCAGTTCTTC
TRBJ1-1,.,TRBV19,once,CASSIGAGAEAFF,TGTGCCAGTAGTATTGGGGCAGGCGCTGAGGCTTTCTTT
TRBJ2-1,TRBD1,TRBV7-7,.,CVSSPFRGQGTQFF,TGTGTTAGCAGCCCATTCCGGGGACAGGGGACTCAGTTCTTC
TRBJ2-3,.,TRBV7-3,many,CASSLSGQLDTQYF,TGTGCCAGCAGCTTATCGGGCCAGTTAGATACGCAGTATTTT
TRBJ2-7,.,TRBV4-1,few,CASSQGAVSSYEQYF,TGCGCCAGCAGCCAAGGGGCAGTAAGCTCCTACGAGCAGTACTTC
TRBJ2-7,TRBD2,TRBV3-1,many,CASSQGQAGGAYEQYF,TGTGCCAGCAGCCAAGGTCAAGCGGGGGGAGCCTACGAGCAGTACTTC
TRBJ1-1,.,TRBV4-2,few,CASSLDTGSFRMNTEAFF,TGTGCCAGCAGCCTAGATACAGGGTCTTTTCGCATGAACACTGAAGCTTTCTTT
TRBJ1-2,.,TRBV20-1,few,CSAPSMGGYTF,TGCAGTGCTCCTTCAATGGGGGGCTACACCTTC
TRBJ1-1,TRBD1,TRBV7-9,.,CASRRENRGLSEAFF,TGTGCCAGCAGGAGGGAAAACAGGGGGCTATCTGAAGCTTTCTTT
TRBJ1-3,.,TRBV5-1,.,CASSLVNNRGNTIYF,TGCGCCAGCAGCTTGGTGAATAACAGGGGAAACACCATATATTTT
TRBJ1-5,TRBD1,TRBV20-1,.,CSGGQGGQPQHF,TGCAGTGGGGGACAGGGAGGTCAGCCCCAGCATTTT
TRBJ2-5,.,TRBV14,few,CASSQDFRGVEQYF,TGTGCCAGCAGCCAAGATTTTAGAGGTGTTGAGCAGTACTTC
TRBJ1-1,.,TRBV5-1,.,CASSLLQEANTEAFF,TGCGCCAGCAGCCTACTACAGGAAGCGAACACTGAAGCTTTCTTT
TRBJ1-1,.,TRBV30,.,CAWSVREGSAFF,TGTGCCTGGAGTGTACGGGAGGGCTCCGCTTTCTTT
TRBJ1-4,TRBD1,TRBV4-3,few,CASSQAGGQGAEKLFF,TGCGCCAGCAGCCAAGCAGGGGGACAGGGGGCGGAAAAACTGTTTTTT
TRBJ2-3,.,TRBV9,.,CASSEAGTSNPTDTQYF,TGTGCCAGCAGCGAAGCCGGGACTTCGAATCCCACAGATACGCAGTATTTT
TRBJ2-7,.,TRBV3-1,once,CATRGSLYEQYF,TGTGCCACCCGGGGCAGCCTTTACGAGCAGTACTTC
TRBJ1-5,TRBD1,TRBV28,few,CASTISGGQELNQPQHF,TGTGCCAGCACCATATCCGGGGGACAGGAACTCAATCAGCCCCAGCATTTT
TRBJ2-3,.,TRBV7-2,many,CASSLAGHSTDTQYF,TGTGCCAGCAGCTTAGCGGGACATAGCACAGATACGCAGTATTTT
TRBJ2-5,.,TRBV5-4,many,CASRVEGFQETQYF,TGTGCCAGCCGAGTCGAAGGGTTCCAAGAGACCCAGTACTTC
TRBJ2-7,.,TRBV7-9,many,CASSPGDISYEQYF,TGTGCCAGCAGCCCAGGGGACATCTCCTACGAGCAGTACTTC
TRBJ2-7,.,TRBV2,.,CASSEEAKTSYEQYF,TGCGCCAGCAGTGAAGAGGCAAAAACCTCCTACGAGCAGTACTTC
TRBJ1-2,.,TRBV21-1,few,CASSKVGISGAYGYTF,TGTGCCAGCAGCAAAGTCGGTATATCCGGAGCCTATGGCTACACCTTC
TRBJ1-2,.,TRBV20-1,many,CSARGVRGHYGYTF,TGCAGTGCTAGAGGCGTCAGGGGACACTATGGCTACACCTTC
TRBJ1-1,.,TRBV3-1,.,CASRRDIHTEAFF,TGTGCCAGCAGAAGGGACATACACACTGAAGCTTTCTTT
TRBJ2-6,.,TRBV5-1,.,CASSLGGDSGANVWTF,TGCGCCAGCAGCTTGGGCGGAGACTCTGGGGCCAACGTCTGGACTTTC
TRBJ2-5,.,TRBV21-1,.,CAGRIPGQGRGETQYF,TGTGCCGGCAGAATCCCGGGACAGGGGAGGGGTGAGACCCAGTACTTC
TRBJ1-4,.,TRBV5-1,many,CASSLDVSRLYEKLFF,TGCGCCAGCAGCTTGGACGTTAGTCGCCTTTATGAAAAACTGTTTTTT
TRBJ1-2,.,TRBV19,.,CASKWPLRDYGYTF,TGTGCCAGTAAGTGGCCCCTACGCGACTATGGCTACACCTTC
TRBJ2-1,TRBD2,TRBV19,.,CASSSGSLAVNYNEQFF,TGTGCCAGTAGTAGTGGATCTCTAGCGGTGAACTACAATGAGCAGTTCTTC
TRBJ2-1,.,TRBV27,few,CASSFGGLVGEQFF,TGTGCCAGCAGTTTTGGTGGACTGGTGGGTGAGCAGTTCTTC
TRBJ2-7,.,TRBV28,.,CATSSTVYEQYF,TGTGCCACCTCGAGCACCGTCTACGAGCAGTACTTC
TRBJ2-7,TRBD1,TRBV29-1,many,CSVRIRDRFLSYEQYF,TGCAGCGTTCGAATCCGGGACAGGTTTCTCTCCTACGAGCAGTACTTC
TRBJ2-3,.,TRBV11-2,.,CASSLERQSATQYF,TGTGCCAGCAGCTTAGAGCGACAGTCCGCTACGCAGTATTTT
TRBJ2-1,TRBD2,TRBV5-1,.,CASGLAGGPLNNEQFF,TGCGCCAGCGGGCTAGCGGGGGGACCGTTGAACAATGAGCAGTTCTTC
TRBJ2-7,.,TRBV6-2/TRBV6-3,.,CASSTHAGLKYF,TGTGCCAGCAGCACCCACGCGGGACTTAAGTACTTC
TRBJ2-3,.,TRBV18,.,CASSPLETVRETDTQYF,TGTGCCAGCTCACCACTGGAGACAGTGAGGGAGACAGATACGCAGTATTTT
TRBJ2-7,TRBD2,TRBV7-9,.,CASSPPLSGVYNEQYF,TGTGCCAGCAGCCCCCCCCTGAGCGGGGTGTACAATGAGCAGTACTTC
TRBJ2-1,TRBD1,TRBV29-1,few,CSVRDRDNEQFF,TGCAGCGTTCGGGACAGGGACAATGAGCAGTTCTTC